This T cell receptor (beta chain) originates from a study of lymphopenia after photon versus proton radiotherapy. Notes on the study in general: Oligoclonal CD8+ Temra expansion after nadir drove photon patients' diversity drop. A bigger post-nadir fall in TCR diversity correlated inversely with survival time in deceased patients.

This clone was seen just once. No antigen is known for it. The V and J ends lost 6 bases and 6 bases respectively, with 7 bases between them. CDR3 size: 11 residues. Germline V gene sequence: CDR1 LNHDA, CDR2 SQIVND (reference sequence). The table came from immunoSEQ multiplex PCR; TCRdb's copy has only in-frame clones and leaves some out. The sample holds roughly 22,000 clones, roughly four fifths seen once. This chain connects TRBV19 to TRBJ2-3; D is unclear. The sequence was collected from a woman between 65 and 79 years old with pancreatic cancer. The input for sequencing was peripheral blood, taken from a patient treated with proton-based radiotherapy. CDR3 in amino acids: CASRSRDTQYF. The CDR3, as DNA: TGTGCCAGTAGGTCCCGGGATACGCAGTATTTT.